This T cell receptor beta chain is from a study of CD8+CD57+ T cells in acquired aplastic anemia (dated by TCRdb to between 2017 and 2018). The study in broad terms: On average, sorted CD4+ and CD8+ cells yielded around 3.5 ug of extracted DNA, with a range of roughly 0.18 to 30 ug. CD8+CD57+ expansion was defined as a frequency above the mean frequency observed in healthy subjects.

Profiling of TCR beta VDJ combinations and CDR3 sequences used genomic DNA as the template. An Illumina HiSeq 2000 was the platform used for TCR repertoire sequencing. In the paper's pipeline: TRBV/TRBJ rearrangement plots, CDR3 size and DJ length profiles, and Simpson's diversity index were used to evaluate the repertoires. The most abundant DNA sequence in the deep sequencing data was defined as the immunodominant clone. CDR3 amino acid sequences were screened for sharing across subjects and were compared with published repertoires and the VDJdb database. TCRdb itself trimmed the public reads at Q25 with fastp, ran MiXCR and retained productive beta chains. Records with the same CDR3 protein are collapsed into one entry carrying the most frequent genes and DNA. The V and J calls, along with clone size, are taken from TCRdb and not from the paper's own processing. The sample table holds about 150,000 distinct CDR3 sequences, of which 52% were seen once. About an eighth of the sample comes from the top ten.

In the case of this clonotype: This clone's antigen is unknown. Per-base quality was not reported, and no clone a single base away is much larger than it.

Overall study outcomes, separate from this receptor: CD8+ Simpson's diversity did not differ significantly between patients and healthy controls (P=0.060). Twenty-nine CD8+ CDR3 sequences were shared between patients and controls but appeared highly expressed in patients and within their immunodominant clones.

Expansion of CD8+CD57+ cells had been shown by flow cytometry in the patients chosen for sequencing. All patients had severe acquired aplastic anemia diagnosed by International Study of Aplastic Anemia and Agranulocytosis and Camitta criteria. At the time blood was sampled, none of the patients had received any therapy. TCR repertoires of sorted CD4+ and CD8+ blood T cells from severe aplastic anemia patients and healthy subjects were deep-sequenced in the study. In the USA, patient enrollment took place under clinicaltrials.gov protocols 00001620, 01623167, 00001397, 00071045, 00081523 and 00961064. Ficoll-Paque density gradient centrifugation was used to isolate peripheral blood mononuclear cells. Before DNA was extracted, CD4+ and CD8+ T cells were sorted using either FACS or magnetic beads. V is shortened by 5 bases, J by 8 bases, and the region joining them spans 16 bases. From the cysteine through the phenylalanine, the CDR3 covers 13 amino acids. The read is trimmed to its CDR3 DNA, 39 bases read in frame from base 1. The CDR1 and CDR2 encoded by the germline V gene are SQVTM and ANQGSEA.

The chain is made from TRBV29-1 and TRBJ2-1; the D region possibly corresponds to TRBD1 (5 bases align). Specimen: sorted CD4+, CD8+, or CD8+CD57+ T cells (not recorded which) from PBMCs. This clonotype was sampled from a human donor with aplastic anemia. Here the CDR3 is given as CSVKGVVRYEQFF. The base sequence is TGCAGCGTTAAAGGGGTAGTGCGGTATGAGCAGTTCTTC.